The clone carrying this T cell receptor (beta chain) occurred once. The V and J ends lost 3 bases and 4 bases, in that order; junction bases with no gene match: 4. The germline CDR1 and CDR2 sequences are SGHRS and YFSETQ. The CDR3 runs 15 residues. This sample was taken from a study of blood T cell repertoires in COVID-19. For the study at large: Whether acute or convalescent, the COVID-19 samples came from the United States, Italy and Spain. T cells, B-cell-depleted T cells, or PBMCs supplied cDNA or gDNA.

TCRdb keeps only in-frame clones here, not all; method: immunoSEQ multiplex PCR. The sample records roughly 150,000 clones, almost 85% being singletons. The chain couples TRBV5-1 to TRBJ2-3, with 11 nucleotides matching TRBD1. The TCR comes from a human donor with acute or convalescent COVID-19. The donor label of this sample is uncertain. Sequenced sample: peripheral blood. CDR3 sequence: CASSSPGQGADTQYF. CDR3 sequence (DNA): TGCGCCAGCAGCTCCCCGGGACAGGGGGCAGATACGCAGTATTTT. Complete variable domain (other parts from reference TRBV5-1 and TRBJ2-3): KAGVTQTPRYLIKTRGQQVTLSCSPISGHRSVSWYQQTPGQGLQFLFEYFSETQRNKGNFPGRFSGRQFSNSRSEMNVSTLELGDSALYLCASSSPGQGADTQYFGPGTRLTVL.